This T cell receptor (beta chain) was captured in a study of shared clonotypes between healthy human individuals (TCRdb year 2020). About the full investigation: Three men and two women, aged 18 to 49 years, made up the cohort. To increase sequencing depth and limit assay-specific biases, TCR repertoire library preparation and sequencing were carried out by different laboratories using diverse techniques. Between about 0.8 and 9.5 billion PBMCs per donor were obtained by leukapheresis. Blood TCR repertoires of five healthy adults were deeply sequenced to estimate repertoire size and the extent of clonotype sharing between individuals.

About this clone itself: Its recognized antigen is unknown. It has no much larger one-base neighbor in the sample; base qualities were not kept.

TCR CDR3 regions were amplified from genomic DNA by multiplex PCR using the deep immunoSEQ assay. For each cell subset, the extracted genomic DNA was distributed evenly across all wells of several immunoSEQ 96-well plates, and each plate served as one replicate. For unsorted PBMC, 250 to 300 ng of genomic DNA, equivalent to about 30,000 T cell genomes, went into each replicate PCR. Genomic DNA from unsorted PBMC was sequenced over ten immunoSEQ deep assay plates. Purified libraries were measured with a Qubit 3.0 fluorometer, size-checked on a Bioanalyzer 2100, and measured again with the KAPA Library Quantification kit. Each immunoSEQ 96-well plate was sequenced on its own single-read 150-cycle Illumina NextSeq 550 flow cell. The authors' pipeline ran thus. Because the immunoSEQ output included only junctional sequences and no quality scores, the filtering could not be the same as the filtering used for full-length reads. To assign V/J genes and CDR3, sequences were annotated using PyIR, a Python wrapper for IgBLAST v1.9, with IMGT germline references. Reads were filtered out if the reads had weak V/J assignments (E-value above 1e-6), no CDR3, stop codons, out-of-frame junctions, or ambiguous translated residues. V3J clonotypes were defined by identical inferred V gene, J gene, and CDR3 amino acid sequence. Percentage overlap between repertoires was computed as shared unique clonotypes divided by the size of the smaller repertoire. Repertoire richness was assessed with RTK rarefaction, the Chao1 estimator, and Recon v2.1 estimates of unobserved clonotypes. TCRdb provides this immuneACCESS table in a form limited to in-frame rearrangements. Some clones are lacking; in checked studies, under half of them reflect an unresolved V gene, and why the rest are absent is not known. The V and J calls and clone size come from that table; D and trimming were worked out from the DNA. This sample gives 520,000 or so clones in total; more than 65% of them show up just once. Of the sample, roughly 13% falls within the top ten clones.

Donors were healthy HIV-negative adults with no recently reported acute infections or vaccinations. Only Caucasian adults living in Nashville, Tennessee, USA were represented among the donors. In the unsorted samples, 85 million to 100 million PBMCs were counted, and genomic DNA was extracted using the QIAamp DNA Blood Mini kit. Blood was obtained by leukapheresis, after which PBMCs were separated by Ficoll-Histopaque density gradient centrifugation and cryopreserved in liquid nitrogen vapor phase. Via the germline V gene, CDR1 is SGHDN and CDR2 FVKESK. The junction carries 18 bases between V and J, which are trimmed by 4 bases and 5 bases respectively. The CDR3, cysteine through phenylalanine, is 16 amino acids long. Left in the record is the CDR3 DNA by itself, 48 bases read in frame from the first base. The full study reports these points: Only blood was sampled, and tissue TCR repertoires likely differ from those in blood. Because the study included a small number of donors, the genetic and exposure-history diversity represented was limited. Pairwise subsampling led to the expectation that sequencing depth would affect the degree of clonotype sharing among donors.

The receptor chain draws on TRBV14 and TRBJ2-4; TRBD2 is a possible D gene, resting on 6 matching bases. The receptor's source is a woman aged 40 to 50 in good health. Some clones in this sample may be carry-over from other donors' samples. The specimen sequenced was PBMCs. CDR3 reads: CASSPMRGWGENIQYF. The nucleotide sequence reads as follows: TGTGCCAGCAGCCCCATGCGGGGATGGGGAGAAAACATTCAGTACTTC.